The present entry profiles one TCR beta chain with its context. The sample originates from a study of shared clonotypes between healthy human individuals. Looked up from germline, CDR1 is SGHNT and CDR2 is YYREEE (reference sequence). The V end lost 0 bases, the J end lost 5 bases, and 8 bases lay between the germline ends. The CDR3 loop spans 13 amino acids. Method: immunoSEQ multiplex PCR; TCRdb's copy keeps in-frame clones and lacks some. The table lists 300,000 to 350,000 clones, around 67% of them singletons. This rearrangement joins TRBV5-4 to TRBJ2-5; no reliable D call. The TCR sequence derives from a man younger than 40 in good health. Sequencing was performed on memory CD4+ T cells sorted from blood. The subset: CD45RA-negative fraction. CDR3 sequence (DNA): TGTGCCAGCAGCTTGGCCAACGAGGAGACCCAGTACTTC. Translated: CASSLANEETQYF.